Listed here are 25 T cell receptor beta chains from one sample, sequenced in a study of T cells after posttransplantation cyclophosphamide. The naive gate required viable CD3+CD4+ or CD3+CD8+ cells with CCR7+CD45RA+CD45RO-CD95-CD27+CD28+ phenotype. Sequencing was performed with immunoSEQ multiplex PCR; in TCRdb, only in-frame clones are kept and a portion is missing. The data hold about 31,000 clones, with about 90% observed a single time. The sequenced material came from naive CD4+ T cells sorted from PBMCs. These receptors were obtained from a woman aged 55 to 70 in good health, CMV-negative, and a related stem cell transplant donor.

The chain joins TRBV28 to TRBJ1-4; TRBD1 matches 7 bases. CDR3 length: 15 residues. Trimming at V came to 6 bases and at J to 5 bases, leaving 9 bases not matched to a gene. Per germline, CDR1 MDHEN and CDR2 SYDVKM. For the CDR3, the DNA is TGTGCCAGCAGCCCACAGGGGCGACTAAATGAAAAACTGTTTTTT. Protein product: CASSPQGRLNEKLFF.

This chain joins TRBV6-4 and TRBJ2-1; 8 nucleotides align to TRBD2. CDR1 is MRHNA and CDR2 is SNTAGT in the germline V gene. The J segment lost 5 bases and the V segment lost 8 bases, leaving 8 bases of the junction unmatched. CDR3 length: 14 residues. CDR3 loop: CASSTGGLHNEQFF. CDR3 nucleotide sequence: TGTGCCAGCTCTACGGGGGGGCTCCACAATGAGCAGTTCTTC.

The V and J genes are TRBV7-2 and TRBJ2-1, with 9 bases fitting TRBD2. Germline trimming cut 4 bases from V and 0 bases from J; bases unmatched to any gene: 4. This CDR3 comprises 16 residues. Germline V gene lookup returns CDR1 SGHTA and CDR2 FQGNSA. CDR3 loop: CASSSGLAISYNEQFF. As DNA, the CDR3 is TGTGCCAGCAGCTCGGGACTAGCAATCTCCTACAATGAGCAGTTCTTC. Full variable domain (outside the CDR3, taken from reference TRBV7-2 and TRBJ2-1): GAGVSQSPSNKVTEKGKDVELRCDPISGHTALYWYRQSLGQGLEFLIYFQGNSAPDKSGLPSDRFSAERTGGSVSTLTIQRTQQEDSAVYLCASSSGLAISYNEQFFGPGTRLTVL.

This chain links TRBV7-8 with TRBJ2-7, with 11 nucleotides matching TRBD1. Germline V gene lookup returns CDR1 SGHVS and CDR2 FQNEAQ. The CDR3 is 14 amino acids. With V trimmed by 5 bases and J by 3 bases, 3 bases remained unmatched. CDR3 loop: CASSSGTGGYEQYF. The CDR3 DNA follows: TGTGCCAGCAGCAGTGGGACAGGGGGCTACGAGCAGTACTTC.

The chain couples TRBV28 to TRBJ2-7; perhaps TRBD2 as D (6 bases). Germline V CDR1 and CDR2: MDHEN, SYDVKM. The CDR3 covers 17 residues. The V gene lost 8 bases and the J gene lost 4 bases, with 27 bases spanning the gap. The CDR3 sequence: CASAVVSGGTGTYEQYF. The CDR3 nucleotides read TGTGCCAGCGCGGTGGTTTCGGGCGGGACGGGAACTTACGAGCAGTACTTC.

This chain uses TRBV5-4 with TRBJ1-2; the match to TRBD1 covers 8 bases. The CDR3 runs 14 residues. V lost 5 bases and J lost 4; bases outside the gene matches: 7. The germline gives CDR1 SGHNT, CDR2 YYREEE (reference sequence). CDR3 bases: TGTGCCAGCAGGGAGACAGGGGCGGGCTATGGCTACACCTTC. This encodes CASRETGAGYGYTF. Full variable domain (remainder filled in from reference TRBV5-4 and TRBJ1-2): ETGVTQSPTHLIKTRGQQVTLRCSSQSGHNTVSWYQQALGQGPQFIFQYYREEENGRGNFPPRFSGLQFPNYSSELNVNALELDDSALYLCASRETGAGYGYTFGSGTRLTVV.

The chain has TRBV19 and TRBJ1-2, with D hard to call. The CDR3 is 13 residues long. Trimming pared 3 bases from V and 2 bases from J, leaving 7 bases between. Germline V gene data show CDR1 as LNHDA and CDR2 as SQIVND (reference sequence). CDR3 residues: CASSIRENYGYTF. As DNA, the CDR3 is TGTGCCAGTAGTATTAGGGAGAACTATGGCTACACCTTC.

This chain joins TRBV7-8 and TRBJ2-1; D possibly corresponds to TRBD1 (6 bases). Germline CDR1 SGHVS, CDR2 FQNEAQ. Trimming shortened V by 6 bases and J by 1 base, and 10 bases separated the two germline ends. The CDR3 consists of 14 residues. The CDR3 loop reads CASRLGTSYNEQFF. CDR3 DNA sequence: TGTGCCAGCAGGCTAGGGACATCCTACAATGAGCAGTTCTTC. The full variable domain, completed using reference TRBV7-8 and TRBJ2-1, is GAGVSQSPRYKVAKRGQDVALRCDPISGHVSLFWYQQALGQGPEFLTYFQNEAQLDKSGLPSDRFFAERPEGSVSTLKIQRTQQEDSAVYLCASRLGTSYNEQFFGPGTRLTVL.

This clone was seen once. V gene TRBV5-6 combines with J gene TRBJ1-2, with 7 bases that match TRBD1. Trimming took 6 bases from V and 3 from J; bases not matched to a gene: 11. This CDR3 contains 15 residues. Germline CDR1 and CDR2: SGHDT and YYEEEE. Written as DNA, the CDR3 is TGTGCCAGCAACACGGGACAGAGAGGTTACTATGGCTACACCTTC. This encodes CASNTGQRGYYGYTF.

This clone was detected once. The J gene is TRBJ2-3, the V gene TRBV6-5; D call uncertain. The CDR3 loop spans 14 amino acids. CDR1 and CDR2 (germline): MNHEY, SVGAGI. Deletions cut 2 bases from V and 0 bases from J, with 6 bases between. The CDR3 DNA is TGTGCCAGCAGTTACACCAGGAGCACAGATACGCAGTATTTT. It encodes CASSYTRSTDTQYF.

V gene TRBV4-1 combines with J gene TRBJ2-1; maybe TRBD2 (5 bases). Between the trimmed V and J ends, which lost 5 bases and 8 bases, there was a span of 28 bases. The CDR3 totals 18 residues. Germline lookup yields CDR1 MGHRA and CDR2 YSYEKL. The CDR3 protein is CASSERSMGPRNSDEQFF. The DNA of the CDR3 is TGCGCCAGCAGCGAAAGATCCATGGGTCCCCGGAATAGCGATGAGCAGTTCTTC.

In the case of this clone: Other nucleotide sequences from this sample produce the same CDR3. The gene calls are TRBV9 and TRBJ2-7, with 12 bases matching TRBD2. V gave up 5 bases and J gave up 5 bases; unmatched junction bases: 8. This CDR3 is built from 15 residues. Germline lookup yields CDR1 SGDLS and CDR2 YYNGEE. CDR3 in amino acids: CASSARLAGVDEQYF. CDR3 coding DNA: TGTGCCAGCAGTGCCCGACTAGCGGGAGTCGACGAGCAGTACTTC.

In this sample, this clone turned up a few times. The V and J genes are TRBV10-3 and TRBJ1-2; TRBD1 aligns across 10 bases. Losses at the gene ends were 4 bases for V and 8 bases for J; bases not matched to a gene: 13. CDR3 length equals 16 residues. In germline, CDR1 is ENHRY, CDR2 SYGVKD. CDR3 nucleotide sequence: TGTGCCATCAGTGCCGGGACAGGGGAGTCGGGAGGCGGCTACACCTTC. The encoded protein is CAISAGTGESGGGYTF.

A word on this clone: Compared with germline, one end of the junction differs, possibly owing to a read error. The chain is built from TRBV7-2 and TRBJ2-1, with 9 bases matching TRBD2. Germline CDR1 SGHTA, CDR2 FQGNSA. The CDR3 has 14 residues. This CDR3 is CANSLGGGAWEQFF. In DNA form, the CDR3 reads TGTGCCAACAGCTTAGGCGGGGGGGCGTGGGAGCAGTTCTTC.

The chain uses TRBV10-1 and TRBJ1-5; 9 bases align to TRBD1. Germline CDR1 and CDR2: WNHNN and SYGVQD (reference sequence). This CDR3 is 13 amino acids long. With V trimmed by 9 bases and J by 9 bases, 9 bases remained unmatched. The CDR3: CASSDRGDRPQHF. CDR3 bases: TGCGCCAGTTCAGACAGGGGGGATCGGCCCCAGCATTTT.

J is TRBJ2-1 and V is TRBV28, with 7 bases lining up with TRBD2. V lost 2 bases to trimming and J lost 9 bases; unmatched junction nucleotides: 4. This CDR3 has 13 amino acids. The germline CDR1 and CDR2 sequences are MDHEN and SYDVKM. CDR3 DNA: TGTGCCAGCAGTTTAGCGGGGGATCGTGAGCAGTTCTTC. Its translation: CASSLAGDREQFF.

The chain carries TRBV6-1 and TRBJ1-1; D might be TRBD1 (6 bases). The germline gives CDR1 MNHNS, CDR2 SASEGT. V lost 11 bases, J lost 11 bases, and 24 bases lay in between. The CDR3 length is 13 residues. CDR3 sequence (DNA): TGTGCCGGCCAAGGGACACCCAGAACCGAGGCTTTCTTT. This translates into CAGQGTPRTEAFF.

The chain employs TRBV11-2 and TRBJ1-2; D unclear. Trimming took off 2 bases at V and 4 bases at J, with 14 bases between the two ends. The CDR3 totals 15 residues. Germline V CDR1 and CDR2: SGHAT, FQNNGV. The CDR3 loop reads CASSLHRQVTYGYTF. The CDR3 DNA is TGTGCCAGCAGCTTACACCGGCAGGTGACCTATGGCTACACCTTC.

This clone came up a few times. V and J are TRBV7-9 and TRBJ1-4; D gene uncertain. The ends were cut back, 5 bases at V and 7 bases at J, with 20 bases in the middle. Looked up from germline, CDR1 is SEHNR and CDR2 is FQNEAQ (reference sequence). The length of the CDR3 is 16 residues. CDR3 residues: CASSNRLITRSEKLFF. CDR3 DNA: TGTGCCAGCAGCAACCGATTGATCACGCGAAGTGAAAAACTGTTTTTT.

The chain has TRBV5-4 and TRBJ2-3, with 8 bases identical to TRBD2. Germline trimming cut 6 bases from V and 0 bases from J; bases unmatched to any gene: 21. In germline, CDR1 is SGHNT, CDR2 YYREEE (reference sequence). The CDR3 runs to 20 residues. This CDR3 is CASTLRSGGGPFMSTDTQYF. The CDR3 bases are TGTGCCAGCACCCTGCGGAGCGGGGGAGGTCCTTTTATGAGCACAGATACGCAGTATTTT. The entire variable domain, with the rest obtained from reference TRBV5-4 and TRBJ2-3, is as follows: ETGVTQSPTHLIKTRGQQVTLRCSSQSGHNTVSWYQQALGQGPQFIFQYYREEENGRGNFPPRFSGLQFPNYSSELNVNALELDDSALYLCASTLRSGGGPFMSTDTQYFGPGTRLTVL.

This clone occurred once. CDR3 loop: CASSLGQGLTEAFF. As DNA, the CDR3 is TGTGCCAGCAGCTTAGGTCAGGGGCTGACTGAAGCTTTCTTT. J is TRBJ1-1 and V is TRBV7-9; D might be TRBD1 (6 bases). CDR3 length: 14 residues. Trimming cost V 1 base and J 5 bases, with 11 bases left between them. From germline, CDR1 is SEHNR and CDR2 FQNEAQ (reference sequence).

For the CDR3, the DNA is TGTGCCAGCAGCTACAGGGACGGCTACACCGGGGAGCTGTTTTTT. Translation gives CASSYRDGYTGELFF. V usage is TRBV7-3 and J usage is TRBJ2-2; D might be TRBD1 (6 bases). The CDR3 spans 15 residues. V lost 4 bases to trimming and J lost 3 bases, with 12 bases between them. Germline CDR1 and CDR2: SGHTA and FQGTGA.

J is TRBJ2-2 and V is TRBV18, with TRBD1 identical over 7 bases. The CDR3 runs 18 residues. CDR1 is KGHSH and CDR2 is LQKENI in the germline V gene. The ends lost 4 bases at V and 2 bases at J; junction bases unmatched: 13. CDR3 protein: CASSRSRQGGQNTGELFF. CDR3 DNA sequence: TGTGCCAGCTCACGATCTCGACAGGGCGGGCAAAACACCGGGGAGCTGTTTTTT.

The chain carries TRBV9 and TRBJ1-2; TRBD1 agrees at 7 bases. Trimming at V came to 3 bases and at J to 2 bases, leaving 4 bases not matched to a gene. The CDR3 loop spans 14 amino acids. Germline V gene lookup returns CDR1 SGDLS and CDR2 YYNGEE. CDR3 in amino acids: CASSAQTGNYGYTF. The DNA for the CDR3 is TGTGCCAGCAGCGCCCAGACAGGGAACTATGGCTACACCTTC.

The CDR3: CASSPPVGTGEETQYF. In nucleotides, the CDR3 is TGTGCCAGCTCACCACCGGTGGGGACAGGGGAAGAGACCCAGTACTTC. V usage is TRBV18 and J usage is TRBJ2-7; TRBD1 matches at 10 bases. The last part of the DNA fits TRBJ2-5 better; the J call may be wrong. This CDR3 spans 16 amino acids. Germline V CDR1 and CDR2: KGHSH, LQKENI.